The source of this T cell receptor (beta chain) is a study of blood T cell repertoires in COVID-19. Study-level information: Some COVID-19 samples were acute and others convalescent; all came from the United States, Italy and Spain.

Participants were aged 18 to 89 years from approximately 23 US areas. Participants had their cohort set by participant-reported clinical history. V lost 3 bases and J lost 5, with 11 bases in between. The V gene's germline CDR1 is LNHNV and CDR2 YYDKDF (reference sequence). The CDR3 is 14 amino acids. How the authors handled the data: Amplifying reference gene primers gave estimates of nucleated cell counts. The protocol was immunoSEQ multiplex PCR, while the TCRdb copy is restricted to in-frame clones and leaves out a portion. V and J calls and clone size are those listed in that table; D and trimming were worked out from the DNA. The repertoire holds hundreds of thousands of clones, with about 86% as singletons.

The chain carries TRBV15 and TRBJ2-1, with D possibly TRBD2 on 6 matching bases. This receptor was obtained from a man aged 25 to 40 with acute COVID-19. Material: PBMCs or T cells enriched from blood (not recorded which). The CDR3 here is CATSRRTTNNEQFF. CDR3 DNA: TGTGCCACCAGCAGGCGGACTACCAACAATGAGCAGTTCTTC.